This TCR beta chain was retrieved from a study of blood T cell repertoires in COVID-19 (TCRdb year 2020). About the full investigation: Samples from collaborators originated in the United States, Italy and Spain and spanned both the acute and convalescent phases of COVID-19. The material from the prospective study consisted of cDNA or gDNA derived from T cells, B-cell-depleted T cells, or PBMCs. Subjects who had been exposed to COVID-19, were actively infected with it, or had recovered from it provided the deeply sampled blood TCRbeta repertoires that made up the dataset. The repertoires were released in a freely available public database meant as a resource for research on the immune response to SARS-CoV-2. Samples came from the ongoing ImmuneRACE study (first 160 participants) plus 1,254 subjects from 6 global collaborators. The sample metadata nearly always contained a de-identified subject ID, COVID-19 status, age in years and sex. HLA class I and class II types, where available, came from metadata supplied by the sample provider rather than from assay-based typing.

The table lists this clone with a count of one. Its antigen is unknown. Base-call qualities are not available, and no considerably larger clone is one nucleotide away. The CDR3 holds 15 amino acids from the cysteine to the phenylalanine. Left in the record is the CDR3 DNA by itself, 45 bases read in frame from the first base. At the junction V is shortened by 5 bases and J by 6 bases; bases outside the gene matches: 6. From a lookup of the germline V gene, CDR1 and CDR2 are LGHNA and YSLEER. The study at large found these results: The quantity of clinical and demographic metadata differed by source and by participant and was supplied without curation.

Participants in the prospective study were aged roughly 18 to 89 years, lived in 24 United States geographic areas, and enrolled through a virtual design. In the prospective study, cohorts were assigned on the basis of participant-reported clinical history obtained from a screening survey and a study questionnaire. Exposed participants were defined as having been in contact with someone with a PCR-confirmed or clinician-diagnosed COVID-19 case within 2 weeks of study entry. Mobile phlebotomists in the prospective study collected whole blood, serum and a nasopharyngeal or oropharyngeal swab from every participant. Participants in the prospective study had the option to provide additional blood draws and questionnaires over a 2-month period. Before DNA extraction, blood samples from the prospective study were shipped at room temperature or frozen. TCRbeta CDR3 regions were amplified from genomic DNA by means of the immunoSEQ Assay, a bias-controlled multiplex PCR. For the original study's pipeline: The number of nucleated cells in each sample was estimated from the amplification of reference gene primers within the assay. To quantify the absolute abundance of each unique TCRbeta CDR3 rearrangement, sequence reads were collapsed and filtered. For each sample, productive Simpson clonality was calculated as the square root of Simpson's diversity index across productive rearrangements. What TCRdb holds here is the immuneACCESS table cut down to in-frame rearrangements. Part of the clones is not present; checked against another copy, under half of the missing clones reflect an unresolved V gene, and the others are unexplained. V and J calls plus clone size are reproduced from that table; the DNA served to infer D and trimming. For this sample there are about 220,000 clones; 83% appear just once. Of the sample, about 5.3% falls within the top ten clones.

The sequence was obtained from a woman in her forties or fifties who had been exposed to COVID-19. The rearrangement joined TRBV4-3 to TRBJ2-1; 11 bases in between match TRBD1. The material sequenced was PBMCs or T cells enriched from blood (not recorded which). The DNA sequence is TGCGCCAGCAGCGCCCGGGACAGGGGGTTCAATGAGCAGTTCTTC. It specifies CASSARDRGFNEQFF.